This TCR beta chain comes out of a study of early T cells in non-severe SARS-CoV-2 infection. The protocol attached unique molecular identifiers to individual cDNA molecules. TCRdb re-analysed the 5' RACE reads in MiXCR, keeping a single row per CDR3 protein. The sample lists about 60,000 distinct CDR3 sequences, less than 9.5% occurring once. CDR1 is SGHTA, CDR2 FQGTGA, per germline. The CDR3 totals 17 residues. V was clipped by 4 bases and J by 0 bases; unmatched bases: 7. This clonotype showed up many times. Input material: whole blood. The chain recombines TRBV7-3 with TRBJ2-7; 12 nucleotides agree with TRBD2. This TCR was recovered from an adult who was a healthcare worker with PCR-confirmed SARS-CoV-2 infection or an uninfected control (not recorded which). The chain's CDR3 is CASSSRTSGKSSYEQYF. In nucleotides, the CDR3 is TGTGCCAGCAGCTCAAGGACTAGCGGGAAGAGCTCCTACGAGCAGTACTTC.